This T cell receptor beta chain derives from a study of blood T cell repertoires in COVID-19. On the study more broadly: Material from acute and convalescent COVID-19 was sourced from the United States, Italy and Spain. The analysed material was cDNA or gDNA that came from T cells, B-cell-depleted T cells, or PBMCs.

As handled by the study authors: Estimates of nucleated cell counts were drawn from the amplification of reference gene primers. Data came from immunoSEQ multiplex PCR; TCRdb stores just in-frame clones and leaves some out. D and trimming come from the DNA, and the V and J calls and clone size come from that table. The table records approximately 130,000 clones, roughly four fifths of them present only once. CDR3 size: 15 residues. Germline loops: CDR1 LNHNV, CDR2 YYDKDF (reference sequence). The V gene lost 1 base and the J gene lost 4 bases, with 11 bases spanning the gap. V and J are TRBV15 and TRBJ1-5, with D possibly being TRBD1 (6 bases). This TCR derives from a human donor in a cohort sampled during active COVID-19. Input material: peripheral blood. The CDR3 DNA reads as TGTGCCACCAGCAGAGCCAGGGGTAATAATCAGCCCCAGCATTTT. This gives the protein CATSRARGNNQPQHF. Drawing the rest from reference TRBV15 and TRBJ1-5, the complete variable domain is DAMVIQNPRYQVTQFGKPVTLSCSQTLNHNVMYWYQQKSSQAPKLLFHYYDKDFNNEADTPDNFQSRRPNTSFCFLDIRSPGLGDTAMYLCATSRARGNNQPQHFGDGTRLSIL.